This T cell receptor (beta chain) appears in the sequencing data of a study of technical replicates of blood from a few donors. The protocol was immunoSEQ multiplex PCR, while the TCRdb copy is restricted to in-frame clones and leaves out a portion. Among 65,000 to 85,000 clones listed, 85% to 95% were seen once. Germline assignment: CDR1 SNHLY and CDR2 FYNNEI. This CDR3 has 14 amino acids. The V gene end was trimmed by 10 bases and the J gene end by 4 bases; junction bases not matched to a gene: 5. This chain links TRBV2 with TRBJ2-1; 12 bases align to TRBD2. The sequence came from a human donor in good health. The sequenced sample was T cells isolated from PBMCs. The CDR3 loop is CAITLAGGYNEQFF. The CDR3 DNA is TGTGCCATAACTCTAGCGGGAGGGTACAATGAGCAGTTCTTC.